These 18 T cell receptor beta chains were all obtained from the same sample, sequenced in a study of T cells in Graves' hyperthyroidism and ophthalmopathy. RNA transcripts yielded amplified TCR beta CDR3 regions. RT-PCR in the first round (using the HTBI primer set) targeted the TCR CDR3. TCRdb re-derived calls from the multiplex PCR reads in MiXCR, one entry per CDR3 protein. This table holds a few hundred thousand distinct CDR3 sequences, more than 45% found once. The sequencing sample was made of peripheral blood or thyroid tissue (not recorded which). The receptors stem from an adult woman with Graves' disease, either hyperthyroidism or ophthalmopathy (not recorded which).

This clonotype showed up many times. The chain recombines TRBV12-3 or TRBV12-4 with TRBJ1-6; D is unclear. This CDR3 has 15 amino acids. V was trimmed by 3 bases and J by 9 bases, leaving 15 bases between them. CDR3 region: CASSFRVVGRSPLHF. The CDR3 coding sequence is TGTGCCAGCAGTTTTCGGGTAGTAGGACGTTCACCCCTCCACTTT.

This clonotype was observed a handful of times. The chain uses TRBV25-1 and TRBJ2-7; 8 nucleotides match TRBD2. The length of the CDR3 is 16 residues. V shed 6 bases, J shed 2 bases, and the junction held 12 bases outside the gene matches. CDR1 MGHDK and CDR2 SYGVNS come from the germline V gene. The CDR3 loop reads CASSGRDTLIAYEQYF. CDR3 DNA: TGTGCCAGCAGCGGGAGGGACACCCTAATAGCCTACGAGCAGTACTTC.

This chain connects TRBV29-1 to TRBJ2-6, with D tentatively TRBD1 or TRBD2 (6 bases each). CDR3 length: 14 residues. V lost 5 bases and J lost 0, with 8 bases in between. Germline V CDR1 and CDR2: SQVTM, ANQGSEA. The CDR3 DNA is TGCAGCGTTCCGGGGGCCTCTGGGGCCAACGTCCTGACTTTC. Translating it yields CSVPGASGANVLTF.

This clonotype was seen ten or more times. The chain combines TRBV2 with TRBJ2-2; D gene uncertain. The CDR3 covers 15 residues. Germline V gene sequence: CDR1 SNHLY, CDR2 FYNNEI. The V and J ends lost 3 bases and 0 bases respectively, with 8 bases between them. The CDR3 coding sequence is TGTGCCAGCAGTGATCGCCACACGAACACCGGGGAGCTGTTTTTT. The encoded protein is CASSDRHTNTGELFF.

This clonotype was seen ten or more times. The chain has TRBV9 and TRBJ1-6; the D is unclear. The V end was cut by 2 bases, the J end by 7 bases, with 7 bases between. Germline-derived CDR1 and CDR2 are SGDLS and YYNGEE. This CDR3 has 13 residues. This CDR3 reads CASSVGTNSPLHF. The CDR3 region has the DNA TGTGCCAGCAGCGTGGGCACCAATTCACCCCTCCACTTT.

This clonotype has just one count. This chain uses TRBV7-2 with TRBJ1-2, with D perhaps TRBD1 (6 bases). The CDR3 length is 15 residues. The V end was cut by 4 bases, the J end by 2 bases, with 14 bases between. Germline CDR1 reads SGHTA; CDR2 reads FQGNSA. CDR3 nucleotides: TGTGCCAGCAGCTCACACAGGGATGGCAACTATGGCTACACCTTC. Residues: CASSSHRDGNYGYTF.

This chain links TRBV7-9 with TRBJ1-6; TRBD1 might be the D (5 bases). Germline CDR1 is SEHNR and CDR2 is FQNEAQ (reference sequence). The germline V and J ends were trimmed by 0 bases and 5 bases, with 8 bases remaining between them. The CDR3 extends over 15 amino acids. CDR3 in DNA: TGTGCCAGCAGCTTAGCCGGGGGACATAATTCACCCCTCCACTTT. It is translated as CASSLAGGHNSPLHF.

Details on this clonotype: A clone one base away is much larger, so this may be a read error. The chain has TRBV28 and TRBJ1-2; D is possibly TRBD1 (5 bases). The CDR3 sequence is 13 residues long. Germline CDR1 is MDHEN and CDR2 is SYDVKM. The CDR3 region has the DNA TGTGTCAGCAGTTTAGCGTCGTCAGGGGGCTACACCTTC. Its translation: CVSSLASSGGYTF.

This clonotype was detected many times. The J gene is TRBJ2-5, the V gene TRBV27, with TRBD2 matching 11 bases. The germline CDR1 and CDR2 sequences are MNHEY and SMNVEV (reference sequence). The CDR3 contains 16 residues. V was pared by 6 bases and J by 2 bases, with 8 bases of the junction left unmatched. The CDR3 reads CASRRLAGGYQETQYF. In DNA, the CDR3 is TGTGCCAGCAGGCGGCTAGCGGGAGGCTATCAAGAGACCCAGTACTTC.

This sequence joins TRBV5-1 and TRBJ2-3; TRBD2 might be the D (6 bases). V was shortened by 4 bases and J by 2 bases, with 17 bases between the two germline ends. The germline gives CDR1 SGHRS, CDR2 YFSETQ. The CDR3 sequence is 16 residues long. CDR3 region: CASSLLTRRNTDTQYF. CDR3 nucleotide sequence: TGCGCCAGCAGCCTGTTGACTAGAAGAAACACAGATACGCAGTATTTT.

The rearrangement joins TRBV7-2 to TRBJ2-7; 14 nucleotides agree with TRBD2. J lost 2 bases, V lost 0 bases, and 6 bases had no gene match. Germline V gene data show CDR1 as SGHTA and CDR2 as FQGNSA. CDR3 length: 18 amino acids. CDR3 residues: CASSLALGLAGETYEQYF. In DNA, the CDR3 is TGTGCCAGCAGCTTAGCGCTGGGACTAGCGGGAGAGACCTACGAGCAGTACTTC. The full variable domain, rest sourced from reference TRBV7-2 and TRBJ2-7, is GAGVSQSPSNKVTEKGKDVELRCDPISGHTALYWYRQSLGQGLEFLIYFQGNSAPDKSGLPSDRFSAERTGGSVSTLTIQRTQQEDSAVYLCASSLALGLAGETYEQYFGPGTRLTVT.

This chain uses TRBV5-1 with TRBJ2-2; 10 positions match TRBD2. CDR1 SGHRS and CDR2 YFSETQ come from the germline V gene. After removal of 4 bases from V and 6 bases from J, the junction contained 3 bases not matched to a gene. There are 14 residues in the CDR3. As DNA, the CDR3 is TGCGCCAGCAGCATGGGACTAGCGTCCGGGGAGCTGTTTTTT. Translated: CASSMGLASGELFF.

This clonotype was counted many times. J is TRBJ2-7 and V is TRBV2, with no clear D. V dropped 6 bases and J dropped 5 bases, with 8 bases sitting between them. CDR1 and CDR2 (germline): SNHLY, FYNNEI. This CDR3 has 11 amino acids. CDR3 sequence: CASSPIHEQYF. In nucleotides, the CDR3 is TGTGCCAGCAGCCCAATCCACGAGCAGTACTTC.

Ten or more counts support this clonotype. CDR3 protein: CASSLRGGEQYF. In nucleotides, the CDR3 is TGTGCCAGCAGCCTCCGGGGGGGGGAGCAGTACTTC. This sequence joins TRBV13 and TRBJ2-7; TRBD2 matches at 8 bases. This CDR3 comprises 12 residues. The germline V gene encodes CDR1 PRHDT and CDR2 FYEKMQ (reference sequence). V was clipped by 5 bases and J by 7 bases; unmatched bases: 4.

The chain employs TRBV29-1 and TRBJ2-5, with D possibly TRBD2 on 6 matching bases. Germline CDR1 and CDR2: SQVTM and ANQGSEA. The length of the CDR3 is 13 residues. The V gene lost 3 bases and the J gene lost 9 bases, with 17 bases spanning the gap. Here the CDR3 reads CSVDLAGPVAQYF. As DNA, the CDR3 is TGCAGCGTTGATCTGGCGGGGCCAGTGGCCCAGTACTTC.

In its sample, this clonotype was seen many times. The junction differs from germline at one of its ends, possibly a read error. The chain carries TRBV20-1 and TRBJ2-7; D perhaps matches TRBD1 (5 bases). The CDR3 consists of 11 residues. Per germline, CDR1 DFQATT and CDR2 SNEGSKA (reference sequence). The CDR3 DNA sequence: TGCAGTGCTAGAGATTCCCGACAGTTGGATTTC. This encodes CSARDSRQLDF.

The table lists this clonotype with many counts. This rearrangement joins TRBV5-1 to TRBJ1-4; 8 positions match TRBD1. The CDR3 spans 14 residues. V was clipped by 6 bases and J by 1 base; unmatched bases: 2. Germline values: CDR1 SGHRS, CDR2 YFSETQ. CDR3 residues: CASKDRETNEKLFF. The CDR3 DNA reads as TGCGCCAGCAAGGACAGGGAAACTAATGAAAAACTGTTTTTT.

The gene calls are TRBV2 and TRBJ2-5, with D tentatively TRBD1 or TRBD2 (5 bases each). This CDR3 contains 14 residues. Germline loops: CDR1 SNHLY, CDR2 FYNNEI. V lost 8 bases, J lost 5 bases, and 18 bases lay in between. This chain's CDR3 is CASLPGWAGETQYF. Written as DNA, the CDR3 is TGTGCCAGCCTACCGGGGTGGGCAGGGGAGACCCAGTACTTC.